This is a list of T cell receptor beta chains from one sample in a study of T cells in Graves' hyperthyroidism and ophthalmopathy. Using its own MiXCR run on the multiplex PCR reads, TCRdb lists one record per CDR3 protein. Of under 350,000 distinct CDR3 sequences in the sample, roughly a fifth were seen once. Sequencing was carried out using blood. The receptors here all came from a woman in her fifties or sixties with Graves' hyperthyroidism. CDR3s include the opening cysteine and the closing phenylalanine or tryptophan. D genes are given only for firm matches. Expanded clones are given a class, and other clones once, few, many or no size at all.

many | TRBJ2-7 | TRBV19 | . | TGTGCCAGTACCAACCGGGCCCCTGGGGTAGGCGAGCAGTACTTC | CASTNRAPGVGEQYF
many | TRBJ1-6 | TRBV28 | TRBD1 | TGTGCCAGCAGTTTCAGGGGGACCTATAATTCACCCCTCCACTTT | CASSFRGTYNSPLHF
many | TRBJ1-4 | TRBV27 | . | TGTGCCAGCAGTCCGCGGGACCGACGGGCTAATGAAAAACTGTTTTTT | CASSPRDRRANEKLFF
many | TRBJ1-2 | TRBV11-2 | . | TGTGCCAGCAGCTTGGGACAACCCTTTGGCTACACCTTC | CASSLGQPFGYTF
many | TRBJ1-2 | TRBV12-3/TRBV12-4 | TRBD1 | TGTGCCAGCAGTCAGGGGGACAGGGAGGGTGGCTACACCTTC | CASSQGDREGGYTF
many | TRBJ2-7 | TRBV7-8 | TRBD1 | TGTGCCAGCAGCATCGCCGACAGGGGGTACGAGCAGTACTTC | CASSIADRGYEQYF
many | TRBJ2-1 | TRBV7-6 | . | TGTGCCAGCAGCTCTAGCGTGGGGGGTAGCTCCTACAATGAGCAGTTCTTC | CASSSSVGGSSYNEQFF
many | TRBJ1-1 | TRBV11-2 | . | TGTGCCAGCAGACCAGGGATCAACCGCGTAGCTTTCTTT | CASRPGINRVAFF
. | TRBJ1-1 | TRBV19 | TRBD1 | TGTGCCAGTAGTACCGGACAGGGTTTGGGCACTGAAGCTTTCTTT | CASSTGQGLGTEAFF
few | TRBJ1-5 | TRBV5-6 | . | TGTGCCAGCAGCCAGTTGGCGACCGGGGATGGGCAGCCCCAGCATTTT | CASSQLATGDGQPQHF
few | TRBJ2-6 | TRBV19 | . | TGTGCCAGTAGTATTTATGGACAGTACCGCTCTGGGGCCAACGTCCTGACTTTC | CASSIYGQYRSGANVLTF
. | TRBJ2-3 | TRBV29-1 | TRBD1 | TGCAGCGTTGGACAGGGGGCTCTTAGCACAGATACGCAGTATTTT | CSVGQGALSTDTQYF
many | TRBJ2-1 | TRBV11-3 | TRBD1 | TGTGCCAGCAGCTTAGGAAGGGACAGAAGTTACAATGAGCAGTTCTTC | CASSLGRDRSYNEQFF
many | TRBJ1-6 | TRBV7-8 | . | TGTGCCAGCAGCCCCAACAGGGCGCCTAATTCACCCCTCCACTTT | CASSPNRAPNSPLHF
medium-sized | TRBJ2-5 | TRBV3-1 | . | TGTGCCAGCAGCCAAGAGACCCAGTACTTC | CASSQETQYF
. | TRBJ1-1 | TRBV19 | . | TGTGCCAGTAGTATAGCACCGGGGAGGACTGAAGCTTTCTTT | CASSIAPGRTEAFF
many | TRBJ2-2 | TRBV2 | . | TGTGCCAGCATATTGGAGGGGGCTAGTGGGGAGCTGTTTTTT | CASILEGASGELFF
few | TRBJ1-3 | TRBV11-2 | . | TGTGCCAGCAGCTTAGGACAGATTATGGGAAACACCATATATTTT | CASSLGQIMGNTIYF
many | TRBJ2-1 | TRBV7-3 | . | TGTGCCAGCAGCTCAGCAGGGTACGGTGAGCAGTTCTTC | CASSSAGYGEQFF
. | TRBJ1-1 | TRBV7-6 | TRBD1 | TGTGCCAGCAGCTGGCAGGGGGCGGCTGAAGCTTTCTTT | CASSWQGAAEAFF
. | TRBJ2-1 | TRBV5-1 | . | TGCGCCAGCAGCTTGGGGGGGATATCCTACAATGAGCAGTTCTTC | CASSLGGISYNEQFF
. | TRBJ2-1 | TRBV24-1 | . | TGTGCCACCAGTGATTTGCCCAAAAGGACTCCCTCCTACAATGAGCAGTTCTTC | CATSDLPKRTPSYNEQFF
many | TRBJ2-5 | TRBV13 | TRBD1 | TGTGCCAGCAGCGACCGGGACAGGGGTTTCCAAGAGACCCAGTACTTC | CASSDRDRGFQETQYF